These 21 T cell receptor beta chains originate from one sample sequenced in a study of Graves' ophthalmopathy and Graves' hyperthyroidism. RNA transcripts were the template, and TCR beta CDR3 regions were amplified from them. The authors performed first-round RT-PCR with HTBI primers and then a second-round multiplex PCR. TCRdb re-called the multiplex PCR reads with MiXCR, one entry per CDR3 protein. In the table there are tens of thousands of distinct CDR3 sequences, approximately 45% of which are singletons. The sample consisted of peripheral blood. These receptor sequences come from an adult woman with Graves' ophthalmopathy.

This clonotype was recorded many times. The rearrangement links TRBV5-4 to TRBJ2-3; no reliable D call. The CDR3 is 14 residues long. CDR1 and CDR2 from the germline V gene are SGHNT and YYREEE (reference sequence). Trimming removed 2 bases at V and 4 bases at J, with 11 bases between. CDR3 protein: CASSFEASSDTQYF. The CDR3 DNA reads TGTGCCAGCAGCTTTGAGGCTTCCTCAGATACGCAGTATTTT.

CDR3 region: CASSLGPSANVLTF. The CDR3 nucleotides read TGTGCCAGCAGTTTAGGCCCTAGCGCCAACGTCCTGACTTTC. The chain joins TRBV12-3 or TRBV12-4 to TRBJ2-6, with a weak D call TRBD2 (5 bases). Trimming took 1 base from V and 7 from J, leaving 8 bases between them. This CDR3 region has 14 residues.

The chain employs TRBV7-2 and TRBJ2-3; possible D gene TRBD2, 6 bases. The CDR3 length is 14 residues. Germline values: CDR1 SGHTA, CDR2 FQGNSA. V lost 4 bases and J lost 11, with 19 bases in between. The CDR3 nucleotides read TGTGCCAGCAGCTCTGCAGGAGGGTGGAGTGAGCAGTATTTT. It is translated as CASSSAGGWSEQYF.

V usage is TRBV20-1 and J usage is TRBJ2-1; TRBD2 aligns across 8 bases. Germline-derived CDR1 and CDR2 are DFQATT and SNEGSKA (reference sequence). The CDR3 sequence is 12 residues long. Trimming took 6 bases from V and 14 from J; bases not matched to a gene: 12. The chain's CDR3 is CSADGGGTSKFF. The DNA for the CDR3 is TGCAGTGCGGACGGTGGAGGGACTAGTAAGTTCTTC.

This clonotype was counted many times. The V gene is TRBV6-5, the J gene TRBJ2-3; tentatively, D is TRBD2 (7 bases). The length of the CDR3 is 17 residues. CDR1 and CDR2 (germline): MNHEY, SVGAGI. The ends were cut back, 2 bases at V and 0 bases at J, with 15 bases in the middle. The CDR3 is CASSYQRGRESTDTQYF. CDR3 sequence (DNA): TGTGCCAGCAGTTACCAACGGGGGCGGGAGAGCACAGATACGCAGTATTTT.

At least ten counts were recorded for this clonotype. The chain uses TRBV5-6 and TRBJ2-2; D possibly corresponds to TRBD1 (5 bases). The CDR3 has 13 amino acids. V dropped 4 bases and J dropped 5 bases, with 9 bases sitting between them. CDR1 and CDR2 (germline): SGHDT, YYEEEE. CDR3 loop: CASSPTGTGELFF. Here the CDR3 DNA reads TGTGCCAGCAGCCCAACAGGTACCGGGGAGCTGTTTTTT.

The CDR3: CASSATSGTYEQYF. The CDR3 DNA sequence: TGTGCCAGCAGTGCGACTAGCGGGACCTACGAGCAGTACTTC. The chain uses TRBV12-3 or TRBV12-4 and TRBJ2-7; 11 bases fit TRBD2. V was pared by 5 bases and J by 2 bases, with 2 bases of the junction left unmatched. This CDR3 has 14 residues.

With respect to this clonotype: One junction end does not reproduce the germline sequence, and a read error may be involved. The chain employs TRBV7-9 and TRBJ2-6, with D tentatively TRBD1 (6 bases). This CDR3 is built from 15 residues. Germline CDR1 and CDR2: SEHNR and FQNEAQ (reference sequence). For the CDR3, the DNA is TGTGCCAGCAGCTTCAGCATCTCTGGGGGCAACGGCCTGACTTTC. It is translated as CASSFSISGGNGLTF.

The rearrangement uses TRBV5-1 and TRBJ2-5, with 11 bases aligning to TRBD2. This CDR3 has 15 residues. V was pared by 0 bases and J by 5 bases, with 3 bases of the junction left unmatched. Per the germline V gene, CDR1 is SGHRS and CDR2 is YFSETQ. The CDR3 bases are TGCGCCAGCAGCTTGGTAGCGGGAGGGCCGGAGACCCAGTACTTC. It yields the protein CASSLVAGGPETQYF.

About this clonotype itself: Relative to the germline gene, one junction end is altered; a read error may explain this. This chain connects TRBV10-1 to TRBJ2-3; 7 bases are shared with TRBD2. The CDR3 totals 17 residues. Germline lookup yields CDR1 WNHNN and CDR2 SYGVQD (reference sequence). CDR3 DNA sequence: TGTGCCAGCAGTTTATTCCTGGCTAGCGGCCGCATAGATACGCAGTATTTT. As protein: CASSLFLASGRIDTQYF.

As concerns this clonotype: The CDR3 end shows no conserved phenylalanine or tryptophan, and so a read error is likely. No DNA is shown, since the ends of the CDR3 on it are uncertain; the CDR3 is the one TCRdb lists. The rearrangement links TRBV9 to TRBJ1-5; the table's D call, TRBD1, was not checked against the DNA. The V gene's germline CDR1 is SGDLS and CDR2 YYNGEE. The CDR3 totals 8 residues, both ends included. CDR3: CASSSQGI.

The chain recombines TRBV10-3 with TRBJ1-5; no reliable D call. The V gene's germline CDR1 is ENHRY and CDR2 SYGVKD. The CDR3 totals 12 residues. With 2 bases removed from V and 14 bases from J, the gap between germline ends came to 13 bases. CDR3 loop: CAISEAGEVEHF. The CDR3 DNA follows: TGTGCCATCAGTGAGGCGGGAGAGGTCGAGCATTTT.

The genes are TRBV19 and TRBJ1-2; tentatively, D is TRBD1 (5 bases). CDR1 and CDR2 from the germline V gene are LNHDA and SQIVND (reference sequence). The length of the CDR3 is 17 residues. The ends were cut back, 2 bases at V and 3 bases at J, with 19 bases in the middle. The CDR3 DNA follows: TGTGCCAGTAGTATACCCTCGCCGGGGGGAGGGGACTATGGCTACACCTTC. Translated, it gives CASSIPSPGGGDYGYTF. The full variable domain, completed using reference TRBV19 and TRBJ1-2, is DGGITQSPKYLFRKEGQNVTLSCEQNLNHDAMYWYRQDPGQGLRLIYYSQIVNDFQKGDIAEGYSVSREKKESFPLTVTSAQKNPTAFYLCASSIPSPGGGDYGYTFGSGTRLTVV.

This clonotype was counted many times. The gene calls are TRBV7-2 and TRBJ2-7; D not resolved. Germline assignment: CDR1 SGHTA and CDR2 FQGNSA. CDR3 length: 14 amino acids. V was trimmed by 5 bases and J by 2 bases, leaving 13 bases between them. The CDR3 protein is CASSPGQQTYEQYF. The CDR3 nucleotides read TGTGCCAGCAGCCCCGGGCAACAGACCTACGAGCAGTACTTC.

Remarks on this clonotype: Lacking the conserved final phenylalanine or tryptophan, this CDR3 likely reflects a read error. The J gene is TRBJ2-2, the V gene TRBV20-1; the match to TRBD2 covers 8 bases. The CDR3 consists of 13 residues. V shed 4 bases and J 9 bases; nucleotides not matched to a gene: 7. Germline V CDR1 and CDR2: DFQATT, SNEGSKA (reference sequence). CDR3 bases: TGCAGTGCTACCCCTAGTAGCGGGAGGGAGCTGTTTTCT. Its protein product is CSATPSSGRELFS.

This chain uses TRBV9 with TRBJ2-3; tentatively, D is TRBD1 (6 bases). V dropped 4 bases and J dropped 0 bases, with 12 bases sitting between them. The CDR3 runs to 15 residues. Germline CDR1 SGDLS, CDR2 YYNGEE. In DNA, the CDR3 is TGTGCCAGCAGCCTACCGGGACAAAGCACAGATACGCAGTATTTT. It specifies CASSLPGQSTDTQYF.

Regarding this clonotype: The junction departs from germline at one end; a sequencing error may be responsible. The rearrangement uses TRBV5-1 and TRBJ2-1; D is perhaps TRBD1 (5 bases). CDR1 and CDR2 (germline): SGHRS, YFSETQ. The CDR3 extends over 14 amino acids. The CDR3 nucleotides read TGCGCCAGCAGCCTAAGGGGCGCCAGCAATGAGCAGTCCTTC. Amino acids: CASSLRGASNEQSF. The complete variable domain, with remaining parts taken from reference TRBV5-1 and TRBJ2-1, reads KAGVTQTPRYLIKTRGQQVTLSCSPISGHRSVSWYQQTPGQGLQFLFEYFSETQRNKGNFPGRFSGRQFSNSRSEMNVSTLELGDSALYLCASSLRGASNEQSFGPGTRLTVL.

Ten or more counts support this clonotype. This rearrangement joins TRBV27 to TRBJ1-6; the D is unclear. The CDR3 runs to 12 residues. Trimming took 6 bases from V and 7 from J, leaving 7 bases between them. CDR1 MNHEY and CDR2 SMNVEV come from the germline V gene (reference sequence). The CDR3 coding sequence is TGTGCCAGCAGCCCCCCCAATTCACCCCTCCACTTT. Its protein product is CASSPPNSPLHF.

This clonotype was recorded many times. This chain joins TRBV5-6 and TRBJ1-4; D uncertain. Trimming took 4 bases from V and 13 from J, leaving 17 bases between them. CDR1 and CDR2 (germline): SGHDT, YYEEEE. The CDR3 length is 13 residues. CDR3 sequence reads: CASSLDLREGLFF. DNA for the CDR3: TGTGCCAGCAGCCTTGATCTTAGAGAGGGACTGTTTTTT. Supplemented by reference TRBV5-6 and TRBJ1-4, the full variable domain reads DAGVTQSPTHLIKTRGQQVTLRCSPKSGHDTVSWYQQALGQGPQFIFQYYEEEERQRGNFPDRFSGHQFPNYSSELNVNALLLGDSALYLCASSLDLREGLFFGSGTQLSVL.

V usage is TRBV20-1 and J usage is TRBJ1-2, with 9 positions matching TRBD1. Germline V CDR1 and CDR2: DFQATT, SNEGSKA (reference sequence). V lost 1 base to trimming and J lost 0 bases; unmatched junction nucleotides: 3. There are 15 residues in the CDR3. The CDR3 DNA sequence: TGCAGTGCTAGAGGAGGGACAGGGACTAACTATGGCTACACCTTC. It is translated as CSARGGTGTNYGYTF.

This chain connects TRBV9 to TRBJ1-2; D is undetermined. This CDR3 is built from 15 residues. CDR1 is SGDLS, CDR2 YYNGEE, per germline. Trimming took 3 bases from V and 8 from J, leaving 20 bases between them. The CDR3 coding sequence is TGTGCCAGCAGCGAGGACTCCCACCCCACTTGGGGCTACACCTTC. It codes for CASSEDSHPTWGYTF.